This T cell receptor beta chain was recorded in a study of cytomegalovirus exposure and HLA in healthy donors. Findings and limits, study-wide: Confirmation in vitro established that a few CMV-associated chains were specific for CMV antigens.

Sequencing used immunoSEQ multiplex PCR; TCRdb keeps in-frame clones, though not all of them. The repertoire includes 110,000 to 150,000 clones, roughly 90% of them detected once, and about 0.65% sits in the top ten. The CDR3 has 19 residues. Notes on this clone: The antigen remains undetermined.

The donors were part of the approximately 120-subject validation cohort, which stood apart from the roughly 700-subject first cohort. The sample taken for sequencing was PBMCs. The TCR comes from a man between 18 and 35 years old in good health and CMV-seronegative. V usage is TRBV21-1 and J usage is TRBJ2-7; the D segment call TRBD2 is taken from the table without a DNA check. TRBV21-1 is assigned pseudogene status. The CDR3 protein is CASSKRRLAGVEVTYEQYV. In DNA form, the CDR3 reads TGTGCCAGCAGCAAAAGGCGACTAGCGGGAGTAGAAGTCACCTACGAGCAGTACGTC.